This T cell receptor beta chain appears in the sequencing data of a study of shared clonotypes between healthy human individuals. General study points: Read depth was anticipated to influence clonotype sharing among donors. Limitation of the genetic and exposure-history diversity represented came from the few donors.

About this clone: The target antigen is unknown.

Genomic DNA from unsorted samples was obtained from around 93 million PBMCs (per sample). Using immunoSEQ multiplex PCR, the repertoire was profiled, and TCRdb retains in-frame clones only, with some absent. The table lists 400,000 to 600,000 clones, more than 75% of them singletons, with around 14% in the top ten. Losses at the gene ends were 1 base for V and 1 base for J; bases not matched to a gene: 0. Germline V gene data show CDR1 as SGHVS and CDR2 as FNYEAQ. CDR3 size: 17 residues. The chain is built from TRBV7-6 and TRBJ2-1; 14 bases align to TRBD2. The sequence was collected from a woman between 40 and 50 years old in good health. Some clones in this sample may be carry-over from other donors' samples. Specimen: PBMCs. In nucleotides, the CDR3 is TGTGCCAGCAGCTTAGGGACTAGCGGGAGGTCCTACAATGAGCAGTTCTTC. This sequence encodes CASSLGTSGRSYNEQFF.